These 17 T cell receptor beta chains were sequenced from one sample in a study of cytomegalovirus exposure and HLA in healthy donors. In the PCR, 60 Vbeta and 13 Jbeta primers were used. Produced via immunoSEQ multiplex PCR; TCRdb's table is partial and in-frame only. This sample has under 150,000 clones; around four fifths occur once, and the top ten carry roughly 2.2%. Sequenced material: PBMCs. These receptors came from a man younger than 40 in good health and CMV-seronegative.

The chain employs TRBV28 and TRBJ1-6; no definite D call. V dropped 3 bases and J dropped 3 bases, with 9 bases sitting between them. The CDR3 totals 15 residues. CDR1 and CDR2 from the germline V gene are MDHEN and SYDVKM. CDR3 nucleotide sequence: TGTGCCAGCAGTTTGGTGCTAATCTATAATTCACCCCTCCACTTT. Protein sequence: CASSLVLIYNSPLHF.

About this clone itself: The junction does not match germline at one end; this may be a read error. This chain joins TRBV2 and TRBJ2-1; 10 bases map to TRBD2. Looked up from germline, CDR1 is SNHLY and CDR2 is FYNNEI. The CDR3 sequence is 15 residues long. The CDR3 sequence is CASSAGTSANNEQVF. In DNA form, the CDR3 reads TGTGCCAGCAGCGCCGGGACTAGCGCGAACAATGAGCAGGTCTTC.

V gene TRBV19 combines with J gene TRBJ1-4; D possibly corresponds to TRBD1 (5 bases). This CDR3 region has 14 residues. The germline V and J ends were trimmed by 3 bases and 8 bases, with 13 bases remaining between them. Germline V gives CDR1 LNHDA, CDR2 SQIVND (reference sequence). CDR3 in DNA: TGTGCCAGTAGTATCGGGGGGTCTGGAGAAAAACTGTTTTTT. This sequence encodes CASSIGGSGEKLFF.

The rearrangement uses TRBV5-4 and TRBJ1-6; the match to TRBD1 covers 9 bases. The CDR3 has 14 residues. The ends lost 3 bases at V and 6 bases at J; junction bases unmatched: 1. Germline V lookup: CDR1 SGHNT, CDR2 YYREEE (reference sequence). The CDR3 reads CASSSDRGNSPLHF. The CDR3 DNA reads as TGTGCCAGCAGCTCGGACAGGGGTAATTCACCCCTCCACTTT.

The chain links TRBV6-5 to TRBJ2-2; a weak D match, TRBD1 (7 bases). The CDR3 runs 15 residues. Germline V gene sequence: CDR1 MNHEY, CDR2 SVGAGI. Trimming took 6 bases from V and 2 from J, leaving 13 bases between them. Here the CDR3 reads CASSRGTVNTGELFF. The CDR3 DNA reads TGTGCCAGCAGCCGCGGGACAGTTAACACCGGGGAGCTGTTTTTT.

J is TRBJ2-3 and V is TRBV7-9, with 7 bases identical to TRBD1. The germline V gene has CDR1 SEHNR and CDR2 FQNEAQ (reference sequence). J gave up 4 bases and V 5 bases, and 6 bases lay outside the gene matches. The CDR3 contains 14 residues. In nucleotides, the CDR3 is TGTGCCAGCAGCCCCTATCAGGGGGCAGATACGCAGTATTTT. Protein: CASSPYQGADTQYF.

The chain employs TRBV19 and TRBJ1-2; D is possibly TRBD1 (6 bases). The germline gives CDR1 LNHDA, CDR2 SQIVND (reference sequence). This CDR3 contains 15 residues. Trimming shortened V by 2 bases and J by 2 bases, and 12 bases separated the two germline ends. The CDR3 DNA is TGTGCCAGTAGTATATTTCAGGGGTTCAACTATGGCTACACCTTC. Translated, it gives CASSIFQGFNYGYTF.

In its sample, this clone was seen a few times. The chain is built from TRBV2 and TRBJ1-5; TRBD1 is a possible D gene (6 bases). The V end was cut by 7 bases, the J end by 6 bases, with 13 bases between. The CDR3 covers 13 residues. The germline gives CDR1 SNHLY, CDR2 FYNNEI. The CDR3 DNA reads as TGTGCCAGCAAGAGGGGGATGGGTCAGCCCCAGCATTTT. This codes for CASKRGMGQPQHF.

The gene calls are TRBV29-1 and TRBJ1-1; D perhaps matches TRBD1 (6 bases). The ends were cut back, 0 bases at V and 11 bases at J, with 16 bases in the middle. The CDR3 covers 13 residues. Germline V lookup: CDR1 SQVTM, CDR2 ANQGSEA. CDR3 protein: CSVEDRNRASAFF. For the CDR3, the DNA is TGCAGCGTTGAAGATCGAAACAGGGCGTCTGCTTTCTTT.

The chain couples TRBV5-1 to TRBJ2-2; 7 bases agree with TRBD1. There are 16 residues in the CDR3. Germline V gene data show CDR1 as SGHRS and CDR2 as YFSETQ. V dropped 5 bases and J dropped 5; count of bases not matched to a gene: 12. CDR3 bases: TGCGCCAGCAGGGGGCTGGGACAGAGTAAAACCGGGGAGCTGTTTTTT. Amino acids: CASRGLGQSKTGELFF.

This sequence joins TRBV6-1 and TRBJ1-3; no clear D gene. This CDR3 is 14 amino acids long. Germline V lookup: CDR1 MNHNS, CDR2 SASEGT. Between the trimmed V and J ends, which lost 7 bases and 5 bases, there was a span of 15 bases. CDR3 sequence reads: CASKEPRERNTIYF. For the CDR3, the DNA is TGTGCCAGCAAAGAACCCCGGGAGCGAAACACCATATATTTT.

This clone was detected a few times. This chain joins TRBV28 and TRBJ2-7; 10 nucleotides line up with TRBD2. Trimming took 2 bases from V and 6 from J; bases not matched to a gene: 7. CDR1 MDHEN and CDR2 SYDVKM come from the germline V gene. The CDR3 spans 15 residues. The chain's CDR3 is CASSLGGLAVPEQYF. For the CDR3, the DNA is TGTGCCAGCAGTTTAGGTGGACTAGCGGTCCCCGAGCAGTACTTC.

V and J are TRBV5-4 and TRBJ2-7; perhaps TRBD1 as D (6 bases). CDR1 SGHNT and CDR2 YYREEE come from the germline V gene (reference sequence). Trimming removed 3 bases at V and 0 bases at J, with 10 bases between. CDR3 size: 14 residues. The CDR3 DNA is TGTGCCAGCAGCTGGGACACAAGCTCCTACGAGCAGTACTTC. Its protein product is CASSWDTSSYEQYF. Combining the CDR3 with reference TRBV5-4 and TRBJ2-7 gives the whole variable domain ETGVTQSPTHLIKTRGQQVTLRCSSQSGHNTVSWYQQALGQGPQFIFQYYREEENGRGNFPPRFSGLQFPNYSSELNVNALELDDSALYLCASSWDTSSYEQYFGPGTRLTVT.

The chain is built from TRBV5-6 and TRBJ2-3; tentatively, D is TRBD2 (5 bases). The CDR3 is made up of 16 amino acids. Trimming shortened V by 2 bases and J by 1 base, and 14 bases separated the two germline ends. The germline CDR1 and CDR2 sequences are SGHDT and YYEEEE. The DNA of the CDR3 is TGTGCCAGCAGCTTTGATACGGGGAGCCGCACAGATACGCAGTATTTT. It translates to CASSFDTGSRTDTQYF. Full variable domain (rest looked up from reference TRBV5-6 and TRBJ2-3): DAGVTQSPTHLIKTRGQQVTLRCSPKSGHDTVSWYQQALGQGPQFIFQYYEEEERQRGNFPDRFSGHQFPNYSSELNVNALLLGDSALYLCASSFDTGSRTDTQYFGPGTRLTVL.

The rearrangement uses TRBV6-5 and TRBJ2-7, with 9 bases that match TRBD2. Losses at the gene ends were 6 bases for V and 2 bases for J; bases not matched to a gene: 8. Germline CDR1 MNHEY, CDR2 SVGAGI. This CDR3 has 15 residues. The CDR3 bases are TGTGCCAGCAGCGTCTCTAGCGGGGCTACCTACGAGCAGTACTTC. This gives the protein CASSVSSGATYEQYF.

The CDR3: CASSPTSGPYEQYF. The CDR3 bases are TGTGCCAGCAGTCCGACTAGCGGGCCCTACGAGCAGTACTTC. The V and J genes are TRBV2 and TRBJ2-7; 10 nucleotides align to TRBD2. After removal of 5 bases from V and 2 bases from J, the junction contained 3 bases not matched to a gene. Germline assignment: CDR1 SNHLY and CDR2 FYNNEI. CDR3 length: 14 amino acids.

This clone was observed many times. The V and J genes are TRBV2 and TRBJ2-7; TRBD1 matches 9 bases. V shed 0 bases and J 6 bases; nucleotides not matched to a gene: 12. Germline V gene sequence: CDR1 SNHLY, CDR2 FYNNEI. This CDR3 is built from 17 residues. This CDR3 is CASSEALPLSTGGEQYF. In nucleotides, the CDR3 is TGTGCCAGCAGTGAAGCGCTTCCTCTTTCGACAGGGGGCGAGCAGTACTTC.